This entry describes one T cell receptor (beta chain). What it binds is unknown. The CDR3 has 15 amino acids. Germline loops: CDR1 ENHRY, CDR2 SYGVKD. Trimming cost V 4 bases and J 6 bases; bases outside gene matches: 8. Recipients were bled about 28 days pretransplant and at posttransplant days 30, 100, 180. The data derive from a study of T cell clonotyping in hematopoietic cell transplantation. Study findings and constraints: Broader posttransplant TCR repertoire diversity was predicted by graft donor and pretransplant recipient Inverse Simpson Index values. No sorting was done, leaving CD4 and CD8 contributions mixed. After transplant, recipient diversity fell while pathologically expanded clonotypes grew through day 180.

The method was immunoSEQ multiplex PCR; TCRdb's version includes in-frame clones alone and lacks a portion of them. The sample holds more than 15,000 clones, about 61% seen once. The receptor was derived from a male patient between 45 and 59 years old who had an allogeneic stem cell transplant from an unrelated donor, so T cells may come from the graft donor. Some clones in this sample may be carry-over from other donors' samples. The chain combines TRBV10-3 with TRBJ1-1; 10 nucleotides agree with TRBD1. The sequenced sample was PBMCs, obtained 30 days after allogeneic stem cell transplant. CDR3 sequence (DNA): TGTGCCATCAGTGCAGGGGGACAGGGGACCTCTGAAGCTTTCTTT. Amino acid sequence: CAISAGGQGTSEAFF.